A single sample is the source of the 12 T cell receptor beta chains below, sequenced in a study of PD-L1 blockade in urothelial cancer. Sample time point: peripheral blood 6 weeks after treatment start. Assay: immunoSEQ multiplex PCR; the TCRdb copy retains only in-frame clones and omits some. The sample has about 120,000 clones; 86% are singletons. Sequences were derived from PBMCs, sampled around atezolizumab (anti-PD-L1) treatment. The receptors stem from a man aged 45 to 65 with urothelial cancer.

The V and J genes are TRBV6-1 and TRBJ1-6; possibly TRBD1 for D (6 bases). Trimming stripped 4 bases from V and 7 bases from J, with 14 bases between. The CDR3 has 15 residues. Looked up from germline, CDR1 is MNHNS and CDR2 is SASEGT. CDR3 nucleotides: TGTGCCAGCAGTGCAAACGACAGGATGAATTCACCCCTCCACTTT. This encodes CASSANDRMNSPLHF.

The CDR3 DNA reads TGTGCCAGCAGCCAAGGGTGGGGAGGTAATGAAAAACTGTTTTTT. This sequence encodes CASSQGWGGNEKLFF. This sequence joins TRBV14 and TRBJ1-4; D unclear. Trimming took 1 base from V and 4 from J, leaving 10 bases between them. Germline V gene sequence: CDR1 SGHDN, CDR2 FVKESK. This CDR3 is 15 amino acids long. Filled out from reference TRBV14 and TRBJ1-4, the complete variable domain reads EAGVTQFPSHSVIEKGQTVTLRCDPISGHDNLYWYRRVMGKEIKFLLHFVKESKQDESGMPNNRFLAERTGGTYSTLKVQPAELEDSGVYFCASSQGWGGNEKLFFGSGTQLSVL.

This clone was seen once. The J gene is TRBJ2-1, the V gene TRBV9; TRBD2 matches at 8 bases. V gave up 3 bases and J gave up 6 bases; unmatched junction bases: 2. The CDR3 is 13 amino acids. The germline V gene has CDR1 SGDLS and CDR2 YYNGEE. CDR3 DNA sequence: TGTGCCAGCAGCGGGGGGACTAGCAATGAGCAGTTCTTC. It encodes CASSGGTSNEQFF.

The V gene is TRBV5-1, the J gene TRBJ1-1, with D unclear. This CDR3 is 13 amino acids long. Germline V gives CDR1 SGHRS, CDR2 YFSETQ. V was pared by 2 bases and J by 4 bases, with 9 bases between. CDR3 protein: CASSFPGSTEAFF. CDR3 coding DNA: TGCGCCAGCAGCTTCCCAGGTTCCACTGAAGCTTTCTTT.

The chain joins TRBV28 to TRBJ1-2; 7 bases align to TRBD1. J lost 4 bases, V lost 6 bases, and 5 bases had no gene match. The CDR3 runs 13 residues. Germline V gives CDR1 MDHEN, CDR2 SYDVKM. This chain's CDR3 is CASRRDSRYGYTF. The CDR3 region has the DNA TGTGCCAGCAGGCGGGACAGTCGCTATGGCTACACCTTC.

The chain is built from TRBV19 and TRBJ1-5, with 9 positions matching TRBD1. The germline V gene encodes CDR1 LNHDA and CDR2 SQIVND (reference sequence). This CDR3 region has 14 residues. Trimming cost V 4 bases and J 6 bases; bases outside gene matches: 4. The CDR3 sequence is CASSTGTGFQPQHF. CDR3 sequence (DNA): TGTGCCAGTAGTACCGGGACAGGGTTTCAGCCCCAGCATTTT.

This clone has more than one count but fewer than ten. This chain connects TRBV4-2 to TRBJ2-7, with 10 bases identical to TRBD2. Unmatched junction bases numbered 6, after V lost 3 bases and J lost 1 base. This CDR3 is 16 amino acids long. Germline CDR1 LGHNA, CDR2 YNFKEQ. The CDR3 region has the DNA TGTGCCAGCAGCCACCCGCAAGCGGGAGGGTCCTACGAGCAGTACTTC. It encodes CASSHPQAGGSYEQYF.

The rearrangement uses TRBV7-3 and TRBJ2-1, with TRBD2 identical over 11 bases. This CDR3 is built from 15 residues. The trim removed 2 bases at V and 8 bases at J, leaving 5 bases unmatched. The germline CDR1 and CDR2 sequences are SGHTA and FQGTGA. Written as DNA, the CDR3 is TGTGCCAGCAGCTTACTGAGGGGACTAGCGGATGAGCAGTTCTTC. Translating gives CASSLLRGLADEQFF. The full variable domain, with the rest looked up from reference TRBV7-3 and TRBJ2-1, is GAGVSQTPSNKVTEKGKYVELRCDPISGHTALYWYRQSLGQGPEFLIYFQGTGAADDSGLPNDRFFAVRPEGSVSTLKIQRTERGDSAVYLCASSLLRGLADEQFFGPGTRLTVL.

The chain links TRBV2 to TRBJ2-1; 9 bases line up with TRBD2. Trimming at V came to 3 bases and at J to 6 bases, leaving 3 bases not matched to a gene. The CDR3 is 14 residues long. In germline, CDR1 is SNHLY, CDR2 FYNNEI. The CDR3 is CASSDGRGGNEQFF. DNA of the CDR3: TGTGCCAGCAGTGACGGGCGGGGGGGCAATGAGCAGTTCTTC.

This chain connects TRBV5-4 to TRBJ2-3; maybe TRBD2 (6 bases). Trimming cost V 4 bases and J 6 bases, with 18 bases left between them. The CDR3 is made up of 15 amino acids. Germline CDR1 is SGHNT and CDR2 is YYREEE (reference sequence). The CDR3 here is CASSHQGLLDDTQYF. DNA for the CDR3: TGTGCCAGCAGCCACCAGGGACTCCTTGATGATACGCAGTATTTT.

This sequence joins TRBV7-2 and TRBJ1-2; 7 bases align to TRBD1. The CDR3 extends over 14 amino acids. Germline CDR1 reads SGHTA; CDR2 reads FQGNSA. Germline trimming cut 5 bases from V and 5 bases from J; bases unmatched to any gene: 8. CDR3 sequence: CASSLLGQSYGYTF. CDR3 bases: TGTGCCAGCAGCCTTCTGGGACAGTCATATGGCTACACCTTC.

V gene TRBV5-1 combines with J gene TRBJ2-3; 9 bases are a match to TRBD2. The germline gives CDR1 SGHRS, CDR2 YFSETQ. The CDR3 length is 16 residues. V dropped 4 bases and J dropped 6; count of bases not matched to a gene: 12. The CDR3 sequence is CASSLFPSGVMDTQYF. DNA for the CDR3: TGCGCCAGCAGCCTTTTCCCTAGCGGGGTTATGGATACGCAGTATTTT.